Listed below are T cell receptor beta chains from one sample, sequenced in a study of T cell repertoires in cytomegalovirus infection. These receptors are not linked to any known antigen. TCRdb passed the reads through MiXCR, listing each CDR3 protein once. This repertoire shows some 800,000 distinct CDR3 sequences, almost 30% found once; its top ten account for under 15%. The sequenced sample was cultured CD8+ T cells from PBMCs, obtained from culture after CMV antigen stimulation. All receptors come from a human donor in good health (CMV status not recorded). Some clones in this sample may be carry-over from other donors' samples. The CDR3 runs from the conserved cysteine through the conserved F or W. D genes are given only for firm matches. A clone size is listed for some rows: how often the clone was seen (once, few, many), or a class if it is expanded.

D gene: .; V gene: TRBV5-1; clone size: few; J gene: TRBJ1-4; CDR3 DNA: TGCGCCAGCAGCCGGACAGCAAATGAAAAACTGTTTTTT; CDR3 protein: CASSRTANEKLFF
D gene: .; V gene: TRBV28; clone size: .; J gene: TRBJ2-1; CDR3 DNA: TGTGCCAGCAGTTTAGCCATCGAGCAGTTCTTC; CDR3 protein: CASSLAIEQFF
D gene: TRBD1; V gene: TRBV12-3/TRBV12-4; clone size: few; J gene: TRBJ1-2; CDR3 DNA: TGTGCCAGCAGTCACAACTCGGAGGGACAGTGGGGCTACACCTTC; CDR3 protein: CASSHNSEGQWGYTF
D gene: .; V gene: TRBV15; clone size: few; J gene: TRBJ2-5; CDR3 DNA: TGTGCCACCAGCAGAGATTCACAGGGGAGGGAGACCCAGTACTTC; CDR3 protein: CATSRDSQGRETQYF
D gene: TRBD2; V gene: TRBV23-1; clone size: many; J gene: TRBJ2-3; CDR3 DNA: TGCGCCACCCCTGGACTAGCTCCCCATTTT; CDR3 protein: CATPGLAPHF
D gene: .; V gene: TRBV6-2/TRBV6-3; clone size: few; J gene: TRBJ1-1; CDR3 DNA: TGTGCCAGCAGTTTCACGACAGATTACACTGAAGCTTTCTTT; CDR3 protein: CASSFTTDYTEAFF
D gene: .; V gene: TRBV6-2/TRBV6-3; clone size: .; J gene: TRBJ2-7; CDR3 DNA: TGTGCCAGCAGAGATTTACACAACAGGGGACTCTCCTACGAGCAGTACTTC; CDR3 protein: CASRDLHNRGLSYEQYF
D gene: TRBD2; V gene: TRBV7-6; clone size: few; J gene: TRBJ2-1; CDR3 DNA: TGTGCCAGCAGCTTAGAGACTAGCGGGGGGCAGATATACAATGAGCAGTTCTTC; CDR3 protein: CASSLETSGGQIYNEQFF
D gene: .; V gene: TRBV29-1; clone size: .; J gene: TRBJ1-2; CDR3 DNA: TGCAGCGTTCATCTTCGGGATGGCTACACCTTC; CDR3 protein: CSVHLRDGYTF
D gene: TRBD1; V gene: TRBV19; clone size: few; J gene: TRBJ1-2; CDR3 DNA: TGTGCCAGTAGTGCCGTGACAGGGTATGGCTACACCTTC; CDR3 protein: CASSAVTGYGYTF
D gene: .; V gene: TRBV20-1; clone size: few; J gene: TRBJ2-5; CDR3 DNA: TGCAGTGCTAGAGATCCCGACTTCCGCGGGACCCAGTACTTC; CDR3 protein: CSARDPDFRGTQYF
D gene: TRBD1; V gene: TRBV13; clone size: few; J gene: TRBJ1-2; CDR3 DNA: TGTGCCAGCAGCCGACAGGGGTACTATGGCTACACCTTC; CDR3 protein: CASSRQGYYGYTF
D gene: TRBD1; V gene: TRBV6-6; clone size: few; J gene: TRBJ2-7; CDR3 DNA: TGTGCCAGCAGTTACTCGACACAGGGGATCCACGAGCAGTACTTC; CDR3 protein: CASSYSTQGIHEQYF
D gene: .; V gene: TRBV29-1; clone size: few; J gene: TRBJ1-1; CDR3 DNA: TGCAGCTTCCCGGGACCGGATGAAGCTTTCTTT; CDR3 protein: CSFPGPDEAFF
D gene: .; V gene: TRBV20-1; clone size: few; J gene: TRBJ2-3; CDR3 DNA: TGCAGTGCTAGATACAGGGCAGTCTCCCCAGATACGCAGTATTTT; CDR3 protein: CSARYRAVSPDTQYF
D gene: .; V gene: TRBV19; clone size: .; J gene: TRBJ2-7; CDR3 DNA: TGTGCCAGTAGTATGGGGGGTGGGGACGAGCAGTACTTC; CDR3 protein: CASSMGGGDEQYF
D gene: .; V gene: TRBV7-6; clone size: many; J gene: TRBJ2-2; CDR3 DNA: TGTGCCAGCATGGGTCTAACGAACACCGGGGAGCTGTTTTTT; CDR3 protein: CASMGLTNTGELFF
D gene: TRBD2; V gene: TRBV7-2; clone size: many; J gene: TRBJ2-3; CDR3 DNA: TGTGCCAGCAGCTTAGCTAGCGGGGGGGGCACAGATACGCAGTATTTT; CDR3 protein: CASSLASGGGTDTQYF
D gene: TRBD1; V gene: TRBV7-2; clone size: many; J gene: TRBJ2-1; CDR3 DNA: TGTGCCAGCAGCTTAGAGGGGGCCGCCTACTCCTACAATGAGCAGTTCTTC; CDR3 protein: CASSLEGAAYSYNEQFF
D gene: .; V gene: TRBV7-9; clone size: .; J gene: TRBJ2-3; CDR3 DNA: TGTGCCAGCAGCTCCCTCGGAGGGAGCGGACGCACAGATACGCAGTATTTT; CDR3 protein: CASSSLGGSGRTDTQYF
D gene: TRBD1; V gene: TRBV27; clone size: .; J gene: TRBJ1-2; CDR3 DNA: TGTGCCAGCAGTTTATCAGGGGGCAGTGGCTACACCTTC; CDR3 protein: CASSLSGGSGYTF
D gene: TRBD2; V gene: TRBV7-4; clone size: few; J gene: TRBJ2-1; CDR3 DNA: TGTGCCAGCAGCTTAGTGGGTGGGGTAGCGGGGGACCCAGGAGGTGATAATGAGCAGTTCTTC; CDR3 protein: CASSLVGGVAGDPGGDNEQFF